This T cell receptor beta chain was sequenced for a study of cytomegalovirus exposure and HLA in healthy donors. Germline assignment: CDR1 SQVTM and CDR2 ANQGSEA. The CDR3 loop spans 16 amino acids. The J segment lost 2 bases and the V segment lost 4 bases, leaving 9 bases of the junction unmatched. PCR involved 60 Vbeta and 13 Jbeta primers. Using immunoSEQ multiplex PCR, the repertoire was profiled, and TCRdb retains in-frame clones only, with some absent. The sample holds 200,000 to 250,000 clones, 65% to 75% seen once. The sequence derives from a woman between 25 and 40 years old in good health and CMV-seronegative. The V and J genes are TRBV29-1 and TRBJ2-1; 9 bases agree with TRBD1. Sequenced sample: PBMCs. CDR3 region: CSVGGTGKIAYNEQFF. The CDR3 DNA reads as TGCAGCGTTGGGGGGACAGGGAAAATCGCCTACAATGAGCAGTTCTTC.